The source of this T cell receptor (beta chain) is a study of cytomegalovirus exposure and HLA in healthy donors. Notes on the study in general: Reportedly, fewer N-insertions than the approximately 600-donor mean appeared in an Asian-associated ancestry cluster in a later analysis. Earlier analysis found most TCR beta V segments productive about 87% or about 30% of the time. Relative to equally common others, HLA-associated TCR beta chains showed greater clonal expansion in a later analysis.

Regarding donors, all were healthy bone marrow donors. This clone was counted a few times. What it recognizes is unknown. V lost 0 bases, J lost 0 bases, and 9 bases lay in between. The CDR3 is made up of 16 amino acids. Germline values: CDR1 LGHNA, CDR2 YSLEER. PCR amplification relied on 60 Vbeta primers (plus 13 Jbeta primers). TCRdb's copy holds only in-frame clones and misses some; the assay was immunoSEQ multiplex PCR. Of some 70,000 clones listed, over 70% are singletons. This chain links TRBV4-3 with TRBJ1-3, with TRBD1 as a possible D gene (5 bases). Sequenced: PBMCs. The source is a male donor in good health and CMV-seropositive. CDR3 protein: CASSQDWTNSGNTIYF. The CDR3, as DNA: TGCGCCAGCAGCCAAGATTGGACAAACTCTGGAAACACCATATATTTT.